This T cell receptor (beta chain) stems from a study of T cell repertoires in cytomegalovirus infection. Study outcomes and limitations: The study found HLA-C-restricted CMV-specific TCR beta clonotypes dominating the ex vivo response.

After removal of 6 bases from V and 8 bases from J, the junction contained 15 bases not matched to a gene. The CDR3 length is 15 residues. About this clonotype: Antigen specificity is unknown. Given a much more abundant clone one base away, this may be a read error.

TCRdb recomputed calls from the reads with MiXCR, one row per CDR3 protein. This table holds 150,000 to 200,000 distinct CDR3 sequences, roughly a fifth found once. The sequencing sample was made of PBMCs. This rearrangement joins TRBV12-3 or TRBV12-4 to TRBJ1-2; 7 bases align to TRBD1. This receptor was obtained from a human donor in good health (CMV status not recorded). Some clones in this sample may be carry-over from other donors' samples. Written as DNA, the CDR3 is TGTGCCAGCAGAGAATCCTCCGGGACAGAGTTGGGCTACACCTTC. Protein product: CASRESSGTELGYTF.